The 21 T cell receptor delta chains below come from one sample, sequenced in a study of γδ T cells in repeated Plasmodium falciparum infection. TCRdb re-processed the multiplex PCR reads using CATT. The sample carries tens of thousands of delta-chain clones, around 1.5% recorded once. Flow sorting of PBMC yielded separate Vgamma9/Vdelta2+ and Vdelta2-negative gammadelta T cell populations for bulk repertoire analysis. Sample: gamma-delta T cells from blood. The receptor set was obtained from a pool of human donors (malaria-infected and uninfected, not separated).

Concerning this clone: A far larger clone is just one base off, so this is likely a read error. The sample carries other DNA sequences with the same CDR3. In DNA, the CDR3 is TGTGCCTGCGACCTAATACTGGGGGATACAGGATCCGATAAACTCATCTTT. The encoded protein is CACDLILGDTGSDKLIF. The chain is built from TRDV2 and TRDJ1; 12 nucleotides line up with TRDD3. V trimming: 7 bases; J trimming: 3 bases; junction bases outside the gene matches: 14. Germline V gene sequence: CDR1 GEAIGNYY, CDR2 EKD. This CDR3 region has 17 residues.

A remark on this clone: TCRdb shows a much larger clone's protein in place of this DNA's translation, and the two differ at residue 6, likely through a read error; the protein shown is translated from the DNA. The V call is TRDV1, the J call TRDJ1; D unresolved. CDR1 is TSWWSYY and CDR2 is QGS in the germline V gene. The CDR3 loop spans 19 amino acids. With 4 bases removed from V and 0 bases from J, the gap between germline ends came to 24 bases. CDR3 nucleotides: TGTGCTCTTGGGGGGCCGTTTTACGGTTCGTCGTCGTACACCGATAAACTCATCTTT. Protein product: CALGGPFYGSSSYTDKLIF.

CDR3 in amino acids: CALGERLRGIRWDTRQMFF. The CDR3 nucleotides are TGTGCTCTTGGGGAACGCCTTCGGGGGATACGATGGGACACCCGACAGATGTTTTTC. V usage is TRDV1 and J usage is TRDJ3, with TRDD3 identical over 10 bases. TCRdb offers no J gene call, so here the DNA was matched to germline to obtain one. CDR1 is TSWWSYY and CDR2 is QGS in the germline V gene. V lost 1 base and J lost 4; bases outside the gene matches: 7. This CDR3 comprises 19 residues.

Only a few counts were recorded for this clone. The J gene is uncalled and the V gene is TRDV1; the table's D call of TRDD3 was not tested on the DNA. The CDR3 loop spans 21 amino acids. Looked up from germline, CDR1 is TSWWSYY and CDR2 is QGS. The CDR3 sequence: CALGELDFFLGDTLYTDKLTF. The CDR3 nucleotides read TGTGCTCTTGGGGAACTAGATTTCTTTCTGGGGGATACACTGTACACCGATAAACTCACCTTT.

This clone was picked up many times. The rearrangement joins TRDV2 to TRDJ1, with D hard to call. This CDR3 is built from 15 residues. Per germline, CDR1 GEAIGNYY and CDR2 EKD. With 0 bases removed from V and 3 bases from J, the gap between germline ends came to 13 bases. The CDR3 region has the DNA TGTGCCTGTGACACCGTGCCCGTGGAGCCCGATAAACTCATCTTT. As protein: CACDTVPVEPDKLIF.

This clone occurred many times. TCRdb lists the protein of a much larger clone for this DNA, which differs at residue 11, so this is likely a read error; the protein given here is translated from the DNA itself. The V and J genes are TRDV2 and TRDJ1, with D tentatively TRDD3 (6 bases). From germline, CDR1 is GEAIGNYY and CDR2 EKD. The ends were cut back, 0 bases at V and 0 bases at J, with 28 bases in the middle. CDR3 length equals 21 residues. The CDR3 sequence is CACDTAEKVGGTRLYTDKLIF. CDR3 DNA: TGTGCCTGTGACACCGCGGAGAAGGTGGGGGGTACGCGTCTGTACACCGATAAACTCATCTTT.

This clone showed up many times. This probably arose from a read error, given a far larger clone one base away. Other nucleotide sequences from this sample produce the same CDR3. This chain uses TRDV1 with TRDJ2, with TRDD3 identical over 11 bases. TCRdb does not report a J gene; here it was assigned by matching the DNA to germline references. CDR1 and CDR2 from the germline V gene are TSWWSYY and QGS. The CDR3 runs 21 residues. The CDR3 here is CALGFSYLQDLGDTRAAQLFF. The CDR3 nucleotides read TGCGCTCTTGGGTTTTCCTACCTGCAAGACCTGGGGGATACTCGGGCAGCACAACTCTTCTTT.

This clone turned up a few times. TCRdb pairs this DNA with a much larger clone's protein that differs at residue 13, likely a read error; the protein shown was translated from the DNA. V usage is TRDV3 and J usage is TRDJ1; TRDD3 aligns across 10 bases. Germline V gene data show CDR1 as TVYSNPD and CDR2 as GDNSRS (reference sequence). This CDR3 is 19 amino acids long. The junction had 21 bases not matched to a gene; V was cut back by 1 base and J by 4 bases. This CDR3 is CAFKNAWGIIPIRVDKLIF. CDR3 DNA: TGTGCCTTTAAGAACGCCTGGGGGATAATCCCCATCAGGGTCGATAAACTCATCTTT.

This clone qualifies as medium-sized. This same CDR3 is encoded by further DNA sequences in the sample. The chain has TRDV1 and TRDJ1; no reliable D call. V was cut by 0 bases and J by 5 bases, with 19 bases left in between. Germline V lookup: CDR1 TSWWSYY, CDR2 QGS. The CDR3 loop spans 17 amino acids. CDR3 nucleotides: TGTGCTCTTGGGGAACTAGCCGCTCTACCTCCCGGGGATAAACTCATCTTT. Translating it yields CALGELAALPPGDKLIF.

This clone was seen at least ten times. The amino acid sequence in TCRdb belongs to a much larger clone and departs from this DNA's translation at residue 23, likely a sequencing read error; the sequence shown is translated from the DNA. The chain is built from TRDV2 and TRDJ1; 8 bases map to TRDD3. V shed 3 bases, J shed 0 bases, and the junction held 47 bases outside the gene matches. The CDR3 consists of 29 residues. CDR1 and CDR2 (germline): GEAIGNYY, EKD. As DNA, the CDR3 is TGTGCCTGTGACCCTGCCTTCCGGCCCAATGGAGTAGAGCCCTTACTGGGGGCCGACGCTGACCTACACACCGATAAACTCATCTTT. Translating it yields CACDPAFRPNGVEPLLGADADLHTDKLIF.

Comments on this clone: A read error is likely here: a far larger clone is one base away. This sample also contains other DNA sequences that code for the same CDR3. The CDR3 sequence is CALGELRSPLLGDPHKLIF. For the CDR3, the DNA is TGTGCTCTTGGGGAACTCAGGTCTCCCTTACTGGGAGATCCCCATAAACTCATCTTT. This chain connects TRDV1 to TRDJ1; maybe TRDD3 (6 bases). Since TCRdb gives no J gene, matching the DNA to germline was used here to assign it. Per germline, CDR1 TSWWSYY and CDR2 QGS. Trimming took off 0 bases at V and 6 bases at J, with 26 bases between the two ends. CDR3 length equals 19 residues.

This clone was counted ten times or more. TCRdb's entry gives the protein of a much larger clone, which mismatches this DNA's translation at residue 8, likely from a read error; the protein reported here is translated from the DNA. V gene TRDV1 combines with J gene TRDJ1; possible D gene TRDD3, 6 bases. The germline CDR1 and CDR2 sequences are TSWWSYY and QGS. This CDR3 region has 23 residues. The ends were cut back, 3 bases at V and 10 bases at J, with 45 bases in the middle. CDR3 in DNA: TGTGCTCTTGGGGACTCGACCCTCAACGGCATACGAAACGGCTGGGGCACGACCGGGGGACTCATCTTT. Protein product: CALGDSTLNGIRNGWGTTGGLIF.

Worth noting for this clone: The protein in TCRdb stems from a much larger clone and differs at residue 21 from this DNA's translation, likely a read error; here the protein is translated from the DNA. Written as DNA, the CDR3 is TGTGCTCTTGGGGGGGAAGTTCCTTTATGGTACTGGGGGATACGCAGTATGACCGATAAACCCATCTTT. Protein product: CALGGEVPLWYWGIRSMTDKPIF. V gene TRDV1 combines with J gene TRDJ1; 13 nucleotides align to TRDD3. CDR3 length: 23 residues. The V gene's germline CDR1 is TSWWSYY and CDR2 QGS.

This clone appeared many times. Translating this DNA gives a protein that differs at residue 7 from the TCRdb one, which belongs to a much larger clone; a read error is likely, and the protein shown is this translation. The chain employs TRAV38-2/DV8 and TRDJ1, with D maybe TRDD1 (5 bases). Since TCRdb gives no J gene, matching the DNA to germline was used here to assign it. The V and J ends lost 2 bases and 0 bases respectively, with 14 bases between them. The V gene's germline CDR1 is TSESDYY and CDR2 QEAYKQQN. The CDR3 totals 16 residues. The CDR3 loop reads CAYRRKSTKYTDKLIF. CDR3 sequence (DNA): TGTGCTTATAGGAGGAAATCTACGAAGTACACCGATAAACTCATCTTT.

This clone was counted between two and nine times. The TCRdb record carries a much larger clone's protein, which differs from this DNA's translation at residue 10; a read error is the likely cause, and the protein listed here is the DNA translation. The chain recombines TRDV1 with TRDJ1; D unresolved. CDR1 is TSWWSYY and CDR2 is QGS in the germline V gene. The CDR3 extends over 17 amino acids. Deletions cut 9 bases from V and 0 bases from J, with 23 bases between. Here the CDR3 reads CALRWVSTKEYTDKLIF. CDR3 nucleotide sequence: TGTGCTCTCCGGTGGGTGTCCACGAAAGAGTACACCGATAAACTCATCTTT.

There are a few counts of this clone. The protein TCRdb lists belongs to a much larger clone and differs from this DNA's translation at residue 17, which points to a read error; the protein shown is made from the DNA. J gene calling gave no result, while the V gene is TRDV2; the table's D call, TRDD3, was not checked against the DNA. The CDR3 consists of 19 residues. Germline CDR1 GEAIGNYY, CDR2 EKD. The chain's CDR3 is CACDTGSYTGLLYTDKFIF. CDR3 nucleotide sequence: TGTGCCTGTGACACGGGATCCTACACTGGGCTACTTTACACCGATAAATTCATCTTT.

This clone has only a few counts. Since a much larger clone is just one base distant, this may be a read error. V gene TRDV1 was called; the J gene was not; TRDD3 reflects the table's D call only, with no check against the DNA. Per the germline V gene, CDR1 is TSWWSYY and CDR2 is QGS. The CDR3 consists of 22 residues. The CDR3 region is CALGPRGRVLGIYGEYTDKLIF. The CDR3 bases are TGTGCTCTTGGGCCTCGGGGGAGGGTCCTGGGGATATATGGGGAGTACACCGATAAACTTATCTTT.

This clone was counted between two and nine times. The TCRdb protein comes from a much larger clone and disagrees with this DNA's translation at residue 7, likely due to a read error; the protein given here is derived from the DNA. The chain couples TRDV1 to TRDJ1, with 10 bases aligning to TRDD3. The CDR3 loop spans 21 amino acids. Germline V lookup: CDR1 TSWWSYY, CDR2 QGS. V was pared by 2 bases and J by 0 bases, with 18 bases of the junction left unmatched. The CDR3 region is CALGECPLDRGGYGYTDKLIF. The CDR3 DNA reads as TGTGCTCTTGGGGAATGCCCCCTAGACCGCGGGGGATACGGGTACACCGATAAACTCATCTTT.

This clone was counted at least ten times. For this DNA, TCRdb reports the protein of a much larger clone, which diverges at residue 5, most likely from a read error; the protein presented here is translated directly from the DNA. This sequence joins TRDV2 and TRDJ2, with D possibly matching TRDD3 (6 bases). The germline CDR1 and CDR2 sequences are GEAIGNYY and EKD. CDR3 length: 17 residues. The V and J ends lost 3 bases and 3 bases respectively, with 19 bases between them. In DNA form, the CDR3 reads TGTGCCTGTGACGCCGTACTGGGAACGAACCTGACAGCACAACTCTTCTTT. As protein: CACDAVLGTNLTAQLFF.

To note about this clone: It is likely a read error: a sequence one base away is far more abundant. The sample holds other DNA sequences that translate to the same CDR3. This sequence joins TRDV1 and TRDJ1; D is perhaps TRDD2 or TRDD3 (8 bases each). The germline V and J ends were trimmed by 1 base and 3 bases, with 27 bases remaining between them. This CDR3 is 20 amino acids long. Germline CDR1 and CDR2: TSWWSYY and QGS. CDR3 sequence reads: CALGEPLFLHLGIPSDKLIF. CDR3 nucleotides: TGTGCTCTTGGGGAACCTCTCTTCCTACATTTGGGGATACCTTCCGATAAACTCATCTTT.

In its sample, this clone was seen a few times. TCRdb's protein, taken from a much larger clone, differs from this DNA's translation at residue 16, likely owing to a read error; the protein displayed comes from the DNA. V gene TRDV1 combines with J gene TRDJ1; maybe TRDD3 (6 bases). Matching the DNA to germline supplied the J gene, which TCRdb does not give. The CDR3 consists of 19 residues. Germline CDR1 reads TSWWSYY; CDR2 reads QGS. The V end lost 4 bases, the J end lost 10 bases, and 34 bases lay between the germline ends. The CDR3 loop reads CALGVPTATEGIGRTRLIF. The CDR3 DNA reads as TGTGCTCTTGGGGTCCCCACCGCTACGGAAGGGATAGGGAGGACTAGACTCATCTTT.